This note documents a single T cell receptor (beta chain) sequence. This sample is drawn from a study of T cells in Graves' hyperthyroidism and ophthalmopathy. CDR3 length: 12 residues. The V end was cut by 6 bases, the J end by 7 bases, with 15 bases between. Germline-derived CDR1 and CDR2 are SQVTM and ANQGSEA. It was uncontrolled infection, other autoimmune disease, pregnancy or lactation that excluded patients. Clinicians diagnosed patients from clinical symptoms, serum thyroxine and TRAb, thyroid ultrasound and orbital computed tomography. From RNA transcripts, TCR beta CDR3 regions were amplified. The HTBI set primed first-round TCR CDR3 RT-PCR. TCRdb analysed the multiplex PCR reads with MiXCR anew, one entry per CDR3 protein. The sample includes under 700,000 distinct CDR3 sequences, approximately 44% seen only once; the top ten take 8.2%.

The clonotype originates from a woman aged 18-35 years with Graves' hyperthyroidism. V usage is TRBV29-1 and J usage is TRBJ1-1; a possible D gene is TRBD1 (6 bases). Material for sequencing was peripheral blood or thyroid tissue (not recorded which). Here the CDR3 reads CSVRGGIGEAFF. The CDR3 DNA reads TGCAGCGTCAGAGGGGGAATCGGTGAAGCTTTCTTT.